These T cell receptor beta chains were read from a single sample in a study of T cell responses to AZD1222 COVID-19 vaccine. Clones were read by immunoSEQ multiplex PCR, and TCRdb kept only the in-frame ones, dropping some. This table has over 100,000 clones, more than 75% appearing once. The sample was peripheral blood, taken on day 0 of AZD1222 vaccination. Receptors were obtained from an adult in good health. Each CDR3 is given without its conserved first and last residue. Clone size, where shown, is once, few, many, or a class for clones that have expanded.

j_call v_call clone_size cdr3_aa
TRBJ1-6 TRBV27 . ASNNRDSYNSPLH
TRBJ1-4 TRBV9 . ASSVSRANEKLF
TRBJ2-6 TRBV6-4 . ASSDGQFSSGANVLT
TRBJ2-7 TRBV25-1 . ASSLAGGYEQY
TRBJ2-5 TRBV7-3 . ASSPTSGVGTQY
TRBJ1-1 TRBV5-8 once ASSLEGASDTEAF
TRBJ1-3 TRBV6-6 . ASSGFPGNTIY
TRBJ1-2 TRBV4-3 . ASSQDRGGYT
TRBJ1-2 TRBV6-5 . ATQRDDYGYT
TRBJ1-1 TRBV29-1 . STVGPGMNTEAF
TRBJ1-1 TRBV11-2 . ASSLGLNTEAF
TRBJ2-5 TRBV2 . ASSRDYSETQY
TRBJ2-5 TRBV13 . ASSSGQGVTRGTQY
TRBJ1-2 TRBV10-1 once ASSESGREDRGYT
TRBJ1-3 TRBV19 . ASTPPPTGEWTRISGNTIY
TRBJ2-2 TRBV10-3 once AISSERGQAGELF
TRBJ1-1 TRBV6-5 . ASSGQGLKSEAF
TRBJ2-7 TRBV4-3 . ASSQQGGYAYEQY
TRBJ1-2 TRBV3-1/TRBV3-2 . ASSLAGAMGYT
TRBJ2-1 TRBV5-6 few ASSSNGGMAYNEQF
TRBJ2-2 TRBV24-1 . ATSDQAKTNTGELF
TRBJ1-6 TRBV12-3/TRBV12-4 . ASSDRGRSPLH
TRBJ2-5 TRBV5-4 . VTGTQETQY
TRBJ2-5 TRBV6-5 . ASSHTTSGKETQY
TRBJ1-1 TRBV5-1 . ASSSSGTGEAF
TRBJ2-3 TRBV11-2 . ASSLRRNTDTQY
TRBJ2-1 TRBV29-1 few SVEGGSLAGVNEQF
TRBJ2-7 TRBV7-6 . ASSLGSDRVDEQY
TRBJ1-2 TRBV6-6 . ASSHGTGAGYT
TRBJ2-5 TRBV5-1 . ASSFVGTPELIGGTQY
TRBJ2-3 TRBV7-2 . ASSPGWGLTDTQY
TRBJ1-6 TRBV4-2 . ASSKRDSTYNSPLH
TRBJ2-5 TRBV5-6 . ASSLLTGYQETQY
TRBJ2-3 TRBV5-1 . ASSLVQSTDTQY
TRBJ1-2 TRBV5-1 . ASKLGGTEVYGYT
TRBJ2-6 TRBV9 . ASSVVPSGANVLT
TRBJ1-2 TRBV6-2/TRBV6-3 . ASSYSDRSNYGYT
TRBJ1-2 TRBV19 . ASSPGGQGIYGYT
TRBJ1-2 TRBV18 . ASSQGGSYGYT
TRBJ1-6 TRBV4-1 . ASSQGRANSPLH
TRBJ1-1 TRBV25-1 . ASSLDRKAEAF
TRBJ1-2 TRBV5-3 . ARSLNYGYT
TRBJ1-1 TRBV3-1/TRBV3-2 . ASSQELRSYTEAF
TRBJ2-1 TRBV7-3 . ASSSGPYQF
TRBJ1-4 TRBV10-2 . ASVGIIGGKLF
TRBJ2-1 TRBV12-5 . ASGPWSLAGWSYNEQF
TRBJ1-3 TRBV19 . ASQVDRGRPGNTIY
TRBJ2-1 TRBV7-2 . ASSRTSGGDNEQF
TRBJ1-1 TRBV5-1 . ASSVQGGPTEAF
TRBJ1-2 TRBV19 . ASSWTGDYGYT
TRBJ1-1 TRBV21-1 . ASSKEGGEAF
TRBJ1-4 TRBV4-2 . ASSQDGTTTNEKLF
TRBJ2-1 TRBV18 . ASSPANSYNEQF
TRBJ1-4 TRBV27 . ASSFSIRDNEKLF
TRBJ2-7 TRBV6-1 . ASSEQSGGYEQY
TRBJ2-7 TRBV6-2/TRBV6-3 . ASSFATSGGMDEQY
TRBJ2-3 TRBV24-1 . ATSDNGQGQTDTQY
TRBJ2-7 TRBV4-1 . ASSQDWGGEQY
TRBJ2-7 TRBV5-1 . ASRLWDYEQY